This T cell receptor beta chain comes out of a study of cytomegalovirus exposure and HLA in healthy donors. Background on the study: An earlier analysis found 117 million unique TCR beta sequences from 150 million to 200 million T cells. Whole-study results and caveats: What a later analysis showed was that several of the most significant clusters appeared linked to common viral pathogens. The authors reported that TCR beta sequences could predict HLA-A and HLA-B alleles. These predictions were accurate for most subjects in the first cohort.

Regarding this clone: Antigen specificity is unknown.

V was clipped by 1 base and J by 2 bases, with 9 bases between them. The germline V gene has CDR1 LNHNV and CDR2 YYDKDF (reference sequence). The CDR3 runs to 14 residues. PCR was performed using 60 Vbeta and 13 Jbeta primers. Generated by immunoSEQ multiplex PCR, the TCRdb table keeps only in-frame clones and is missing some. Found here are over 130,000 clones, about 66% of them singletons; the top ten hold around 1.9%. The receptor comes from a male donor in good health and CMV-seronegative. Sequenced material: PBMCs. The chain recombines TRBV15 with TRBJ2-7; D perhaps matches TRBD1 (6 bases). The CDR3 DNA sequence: TGTGCCACCAGCAGAGTGGACAGTCCCTACGAGCAGTACTTC. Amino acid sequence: CATSRVDSPYEQYF. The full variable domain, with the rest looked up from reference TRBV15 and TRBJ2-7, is DAMVIQNPRYQVTQFGKPVTLSCSQTLNHNVMYWYQQKSSQAPKLLFHYYDKDFNNEADTPDNFQSRRPNTSFCFLDIRSPGLGDTAMYLCATSRVDSPYEQYFGPGTRLTVT.